These T cell receptor beta chains were read from a single sample in a study of patients with pleural tuberculosis. TCRdb ran MiXCR on the reads and lists one entry per CDR3 protein. Among some 29,000 distinct CDR3 sequences, about 18% were seen once, and the ten largest hold about 3.5%. Input material: peripheral blood. Every receptor here comes from a human donor with pleural tuberculosis. CDR3s include the opening cysteine and the closing phenylalanine or tryptophan. The D gene is left open where the match is weak. Clone sizes are given selectively: once, few, many, or a class where the clone is expanded.

>few|13|-|TRBV29-1|TRBJ1-1
CSVERGAGTEAFF
TGCAGCGTTGAACGGGGGGCAGGGACTGAAGCTTTCTTT
>many|15|TRBD1|TRBV15|TRBJ2-5
CATSPRTGVGETQYF
TGTGCCACCAGCCCTAGGACAGGGGTTGGAGAGACCCAGTACTTC
>many|15|TRBD2|TRBV7-6|TRBJ2-5
CASSLNGAGGETQYF
TGTGCCAGCAGCTTAAATGGAGCGGGAGGAGAGACCCAGTACTTC
>many|15|TRBD1|TRBV5-1|TRBJ1-3
CASSGGQVTGNTIYF
TGCGCCAGCAGCGGGGGACAGGTTACTGGAAACACCATATATTTT
>many|15|-|TRBV12-3/TRBV12-4|TRBJ1-2
CASSITGRHNYGYTF
TGTGCCAGCAGTATTACAGGGAGGCATAACTATGGCTACACCTTC
>many|16|TRBD1|TRBV20-1|TRBJ1-5
CSARVSGGGRNQPQHF
TGCAGTGCTAGAGTGTCAGGGGGCGGGCGCAATCAGCCCCAGCATTTT
>many|12|-|TRBV29-1|TRBJ2-1
CSVAQGSSEQFF
TGCAGCGTAGCACAGGGTAGCAGTGAGCAGTTCTTC
>-|14|TRBD1|TRBV15|TRBJ1-1
CATRDGQGNTEAFF
TGTGCCACCAGAGACGGACAGGGGAACACTGAAGCTTTCTTT
>many|16|-|TRBV4-1|TRBJ1-2
CASSQTPGHDNYGYTF
TGCGCCAGCAGCCAAACCCCGGGACATGATAACTATGGCTACACCTTC
>many|12|-|TRBV18|TRBJ1-1
CASSPGNTEAFF
TGTGCCAGCTCACCGGGGAACACTGAAGCTTTCTTT
>-|13|-|TRBV6-1|TRBJ2-7
CASSANRAHEQYF
TGTGCCAGCAGCGCTAACAGGGCCCACGAGCAGTACTTC
>many|17|-|TRBV6-6|TRBJ2-4
CASSYSRGGSAKNIQYF
TGTGCCAGCAGTTACTCGAGGGGGGGTTCAGCCAAAAACATTCAGTACTTC
>many|15|TRBD2|TRBV29-1|TRBJ2-1
CSVEGPREGLNEQFF
TGCAGCGTTGAGGGCCCCCGGGAGGGCCTCAATGAGCAGTTCTTC
>many|13|-|TRBV2|TRBJ2-7
CASSERSGYEQYF
TGTGCCAGCAGTGAACGGTCCGGGTACGAGCAGTACTTC
>medium-sized|14|-|TRBV28|TRBJ1-5
CASSAGGLNQPQHF
TGTGCCAGCAGTGCTGGGGGACTCAATCAGCCCCAGCATTTT
>-|17|TRBD1|TRBV20-1|TRBJ1-2
CSARDLAGQGRGQGYTF
TGCAGTGCTAGAGATCTCGCCGGACAGGGCAGGGGGCAAGGCTACACCTTC
>many|14|TRBD1|TRBV20-1|TRBJ1-2
CSARVSQGEYGYTF
TGCAGTGCTAGAGTCTCACAGGGGGAGTATGGCTACACCTTC
>medium-sized|14|TRBD1|TRBV20-1|TRBJ1-2
CSAIRDRANYGYTF
TGCAGTGCTATCCGGGACAGGGCTAACTATGGCTACACCTTC
>many|12|TRBD1|TRBV3-1|TRBJ1-1
CASSQGQDEAFF
TGTGCCAGCAGCCAGGGACAGGATGAAGCTTTCTTT
>-|16|-|TRBV3-1|TRBJ2-3
CASSRPGAASTDTQYF
TGTGCCAGCAGCCGCCCGGGGGCGGCTAGCACAGATACGCAGTATTTT
>-|15|-|TRBV5-1|TRBJ2-1
CASSLGVGSYNEQLF
TGCGCCAGCAGCTTGGGAGTAGGCTCCTACAATGAGCAGCTCTTC
>once|15|-|TRBV12-3/TRBV12-4|TRBJ1-5
CASRRVRASNQPQHF
TGTGCCAGCAGGAGGGTGAGAGCTAGCAATCAGCCCCAGCATTTT
>many|17|-|TRBV28|TRBJ2-7
CASRERVMRNYPYEQYF
TGTGCCAGTCGGGAGAGGGTAATGAGAAACTACCCCTACGAGCAGTACTTC